The 32 T cell receptor beta chains listed next were all sequenced from one sample in a study of T cells in women clearing cervical HPV infection. TCRdb's copy holds only in-frame clones and misses some; the assay was immunoSEQ multiplex PCR. This listing includes about 30,000 clones. Sequenced: blood buffy coat. These receptor sequences come from a woman aged 18-70 years with a cervical HPV16 infection that either progressed to CIN3+ or cleared (not recorded which).

A note on this clone: The CDR3 extends 3 residues past the end of the read, so its final part is completed from the germline J gene. J is TRBJ2-2 and V is TRBV19, with TRBD1 identical over 12 bases. The germline V gene has CDR1 LNHDA and CDR2 SQIVND (reference sequence). V was clipped by 7 bases and J by 3 bases; unmatched bases: 3. This CDR3 contains 15 residues. Partial CDR3 DNA: TGTGCCAGTATGGGGACAGGGGGCTACACCGGGGAG. Protein: CASMGTGGYTGE. The whole CDR3 sequence reads CASMGTGGYTGELFF.

As to this clone: The CDR3 end lies 3 residues beyond the end of the read and is filled in from the germline J gene. The chain combines TRBV5-1 with TRBJ1-1, with 8 bases identical to TRBD1. J gave up 0 bases and V 0 bases, and 1 base lay outside the gene matches. The germline V gene encodes CDR1 SGHRS and CDR2 YFSETQ. The CDR3 runs 15 residues. CDR3 DNA, as far as it was read: TGCGCCAGCAGCTTGGGGGACAGGATGAACACTGAA. Protein sequence: CASSLGDRMNTE. The full CDR3 protein reads CASSLGDRMNTEAFF.

A note on this clone: The read stops 3 residues short of the end of the CDR3; the missing end is completed from the germline J gene. The chain carries TRBV5-5 and TRBJ2-7, with 7 bases aligning to TRBD1. The CDR3 has 14 residues. CDR1 is SGHKS, CDR2 YYEKEE, per germline (reference sequence). J was trimmed by 2 bases and V by 0 bases; bases with no gene match: 2. The CDR3 protein is CASSLGQGAYEQYF. CDR3 bases read: TGTGCCAGCAGCTTGGGGCAGGGGGCCTACGAG.

Note on this clone: The read is 3 residues too short to cover the CDR3 end, so that end is filled in from the germline J gene. V gene TRBV11-3 combines with J gene TRBJ2-7, with 9 positions matching TRBD2. Germline lookup yields CDR1 SGHNT and CDR2 YENEEA. V lost 6 bases and J lost 6; bases outside the gene matches: 9. CDR3 size: 14 residues. The covered CDR3 bases are TGTGCCAGCAGACCAAGCGGGGGGTCCCCCGAG. The encoded protein is CASRPSGGSPE. The whole CDR3 region reads CASRPSGGSPEQYF. Combining the CDR3 with reference TRBV11-3 and TRBJ2-7 gives the whole variable domain EAGVVQSPRYKIIEKKQPVAFWCNPISGHNTLYWYLQNLGQGPELLIRYENEEAVDDSQLPKDRFSAERLKGVDSTLKIQPAELGDSAVYLCASRPSGGSPEQYFGPGTRLTVT.

Comment on this clone: The read falls 3 residues short of the CDR3 end, and the missing part is taken from the germline J gene. The chain carries TRBV5-4 and TRBJ2-7, with a possible D match to TRBD1 (6 bases). The CDR3 runs to 15 residues. Looked up from germline, CDR1 is SGHNT and CDR2 is YYREEE (reference sequence). Trimming left V 1 base short and J 4 bases short, with 15 bases between. The sequenced CDR3 bases are TGTGCCAGCAGCTTGCTAGGGGATAGGGGGTACGAG. Residues: CASSLLGDRGYE. The full CDR3 sequence reads CASSLLGDRGYEQYF.

Notes on this clone: With the read ending 3 residues before the CDR3 end, the germline J gene is used to fill in that end. The chain recombines TRBV4-2 with TRBJ1-4; 8 bases are shared with TRBD1. This CDR3 is built from 17 residues. J gave up 2 bases and V 1 base, and 6 bases lay outside the gene matches. The germline V gene encodes CDR1 LGHNA and CDR2 YNFKEQ. The DNA read from the CDR3 is TGTGCCAGCAGCCAAGGAACAGGGGGGGTTACTAATGAAAAA. It translates to CASSQGTGGVTNEK. Given in full, the CDR3 is CASSQGTGGVTNEKLFF.

On this clone: The read ends 3 residues shy of where the CDR3 ends; the end is completed using the germline J gene. The rearrangement uses TRBV14 and TRBJ2-3, with TRBD1 matching over 7 bases. Germline CDR1 SGHDN, CDR2 FVKESK. The CDR3 contains 15 residues. V shed 5 bases, J shed 4 bases, and the junction held 9 bases outside the gene matches. The CDR3 region is CASSTRDSLADTQYF. The part of the CDR3 DNA that was read is TGTGCCAGCAGCACCCGGGACAGTCTGGCAGATACG.

On this clone itself: The CDR3 end falls 3 residues outside the read, so it is completed with the germline J gene. The V call is TRBV12-3 or TRBV12-4, the J call TRBJ2-4, with D uncertain. The length of the CDR3 is 14 residues. The V gene lost 6 bases and the J gene lost 0 bases, with 9 bases spanning the gap. CDR3 DNA, as far as it was read: TGTGCCAGCAGCCGCCTCGGAGCCAAAAACATT. It specifies CASSRLGAKNI. In full, the CDR3 reads CASSRLGAKNIQYF.

With respect to this clone: With the read ending 3 residues before the CDR3 end, the germline J gene is used to fill in that end. The chain couples TRBV5-5 to TRBJ2-4; D is ambiguous. CDR1 is SGHKS and CDR2 is YYEKEE in the germline V gene (reference sequence). The length of the CDR3 is 13 residues. V was cut by 6 bases and J by 6 bases, with 13 bases left in between. CDR3 DNA (partial): TGTGCCAGCACCGCTTACACGGGAAACATT. It translates to CASTAYTGNI. The full-length CDR3 reads as CASTAYTGNIQYF.

CDR3 bases read: TGTGCCAGCAGCTTAGTGTCTGCCAACTACGAG. This translates into CASSLVSANYE. The complete CDR3 sequence is CASSLVSANYEAFF. The genes are TRBV7-9 and TRBJ1-1; D ambiguous. The read ends 3 residues before the CDR3 terminus; that terminus is restored from the germline J gene. The CDR3 extends over 14 amino acids. Per germline, CDR1 SEHNR and CDR2 FQNEAQ (reference sequence).

With regard to this clone: The read comes to an end 3 residues before the CDR3 does, leaving the germline J gene to fill in the end. V usage is TRBV14 and J usage is TRBJ1-2; 11 bases match TRBD1. The CDR3 covers 15 residues. Unmatched junction bases numbered 4, after V lost 4 bases and J lost 3 bases. CDR1 is SGHDN and CDR2 is FVKESK in the germline V gene. The CDR3 bases that were read are TGTGCCAGCAGCCTCCCGGGACAGGGGGACTATGGC. Its protein product is CASSLPGQGDYG. Given in full, the CDR3 is CASSLPGQGDYGYTF.

With respect to this clone: Read coverage stops 3 residues before the CDR3 terminus; the germline J gene supplies the remainder. The sample holds other DNA sequences that translate to the same CDR3. The chain is built from TRBV2 and TRBJ1-5; TRBD1 might be the D (5 bases). The CDR3 extends over 16 amino acids. V was clipped by 2 bases and J by 7 bases, with 18 bases between them. CDR1 and CDR2 (germline): SNHLY, FYNNEI. The DNA read from the CDR3 is TGTGCCAGCAGTGAACACCCGGGGGTTGGAAACCAGCCC. This translates into CASSEHPGVGNQP. The complete CDR3 sequence is CASSEHPGVGNQPQHF.

Points on this clone: The observed sequence ends 3 residues before the CDR3 terminus, with the missing tail filled in from the germline J gene. The chain joins TRBV7-6 to TRBJ1-1; 7 bases are shared with TRBD1. Per the germline V gene, CDR1 is SGHVS and CDR2 is FNYEAQ. CDR3 size: 13 residues. Germline trimming cut 6 bases from V and 6 bases from J; bases unmatched to any gene: 7. Partial CDR3 DNA: TGTGCCAGCAGTCGACAGGGCGTCGCTGAA. It yields the protein CASSRQGVAE. The full CDR3 sequence reads CASSRQGVAEAFF.

As regards this clone: Read data end 3 residues before the CDR3 end; the end is taken from the germline J gene. The V call is TRBV10-3, the J call TRBJ2-3, with 10 bases that match TRBD1. V trimming: 5 bases; J trimming: 0 bases; junction bases outside the gene matches: 5. This CDR3 has 16 amino acids. Per germline, CDR1 ENHRY and CDR2 SYGVKD. The CDR3 loop reads CAISNRDRGSTDTQYF. The sequenced CDR3 bases are TGTGCCATCAGTAACCGGGACAGGGGAAGCACAGATACG.

On this clone itself: The read is 3 residues too short to cover the CDR3 end, so that end is filled in from the germline J gene. The chain recombines TRBV5-4 with TRBJ2-1; 9 bases are shared with TRBD2. The CDR3 has 15 residues. The V and J ends lost 5 bases and 7 bases, in that order; junction bases with no gene match: 10. The germline CDR1 and CDR2 sequences are SGHNT and YYREEE (reference sequence). CDR3 DNA, as far as it was read: TGTGCCAGCAGGCCTTGGAGCGGGGGGACGAATGAG. This sequence encodes CASRPWSGGTNE. The full-length CDR3 reads as CASRPWSGGTNEQFF.

With regard to this clone: From the germline J gene comes the end of the CDR3, since the read stops 3 residues before it. Additional DNA sequences in this sample encode the identical CDR3. V is TRBV11-3 and J is TRBJ2-3; D might be TRBD2 (6 bases). This CDR3 is 14 amino acids long. V was shortened by 1 base and J by 1 base, with 6 bases between the two germline ends. Germline V gene data show CDR1 as SGHNT and CDR2 as YENEEA. The covered CDR3 bases are TGTGCCAGCAGCTTAGGGAGGGGCACAGATACG. Its translation is CASSLGRGTDT. The whole CDR3 sequence is CASSLGRGTDTQYF.

Notes on this clone: The sequenced fragment ends 3 residues before the CDR3 boundary, so the rest is inferred from the germline J gene. This chain links TRBV2 with TRBJ2-7; tentative D call: TRBD1 (6 bases). The CDR3 is 14 residues long. Germline CDR1 and CDR2: SNHLY and FYNNEI. With 4 bases removed from V and 6 bases from J, the gap between germline ends came to 16 bases. The CDR3 loop is CASSGGRGTREQYF. The CDR3 bases that were read are TGTGCCAGCAGTGGGGGAAGGGGGACACGCGAG.

Remarks on this clone: The read comes to an end 3 residues before the CDR3 does, leaving the germline J gene to fill in the end. This rearrangement joins TRBV5-4 to TRBJ2-7, with 8 bases matching TRBD1. Germline V lookup: CDR1 SGHNT, CDR2 YYREEE (reference sequence). This CDR3 has 13 amino acids. The V gene end was trimmed by 2 bases and the J gene end by 5 bases; junction bases not matched to a gene: 3. The sequenced part of the CDR3 DNA is TGTGCCAGCAGCTTTCAGGGGGCTAACGAG. It translates to CASSFQGANE. The complete CDR3 protein is CASSFQGANEQYF.

In the case of this clone: Read sequence stops 3 residues before the CDR3 end, and the germline J gene provides the missing end. The V gene is TRBV20-1, the J gene TRBJ2-7, with 8 bases lining up with TRBD1. V lost 1 base to trimming and J lost 3 bases; unmatched junction nucleotides: 8. Germline assignment: CDR1 DFQATT and CDR2 SNEGSKA (reference sequence). The CDR3 is made up of 15 amino acids. CDR3 region: CSARATGGTIYEQYF. CDR3 DNA, as far as it was read: TGCAGTGCTAGAGCAACAGGGGGGACCATCTACGAG.

Comments on this clone: The read halts 3 residues ahead of the CDR3 end, with the missing end drawn from the germline J gene. This chain joins TRBV11-2 and TRBJ1-1, with a possible D match to TRBD1 (5 bases). CDR1 and CDR2 from the germline V gene are SGHAT and FQNNGV. Trimming took 2 bases from V and 1 from J, leaving 11 bases between them. CDR3 size: 15 residues. The chain's CDR3 is CASSLRQGTNTEAFF. CDR3 DNA, as far as it was read: TGTGCCAGCAGCTTAAGGCAGGGAACGAACACTGAA.

The CDR3 loop is CASADRGNSGANVLTF. The covered CDR3 bases are TGTGCCAGCGCGGACAGGGGGAACTCTGGGGCCAACGTC. The genes are TRBV6-2 or TRBV6-3 and TRBJ2-6; 10 bases are a match to TRBD1. The read ends 3 residues shy of where the CDR3 ends; the end is completed using the germline J gene. The length of the CDR3 is 16 residues. Germline CDR1 and CDR2: MNHEY and SVGEGT. V was clipped by 8 bases and J by 0 bases; unmatched bases: 4.

Of note for this clone: The read finishes 3 residues shy of the CDR3 end, and the germline J gene is used to complete it. V is TRBV5-4 and J is TRBJ2-2; the D gene is possibly TRBD2 (5 bases). Germline CDR1 reads SGHNT; CDR2 reads YYREEE (reference sequence). The V gene lost 4 bases and the J gene lost 3 bases, with 10 bases spanning the gap. The CDR3 sequence is 14 residues long. CDR3 DNA, as far as it was read: TGTGCCAGCAGCATAGGACTGGACACCGGGGAG. Amino acid sequence: CASSIGLDTGE. The complete CDR3 sequence is CASSIGLDTGELFF.

As to this clone: The missing CDR3 end, 3 residues past where the read stops, is filled in from the germline J gene. The chain links TRBV4-2 to TRBJ1-2; D may be TRBD1 (5 bases). Deletions cut 4 bases from V and 2 bases from J, with 23 bases between. There are 18 residues in the CDR3. Germline CDR1 and CDR2: LGHNA and YNFKEQ. CDR3 protein: CASSPRRGASSANYGYTF. The CDR3 bases that were read are TGTGCCAGCAGCCCTCGGAGGGGAGCTTCATCAGCCAACTATGGC.

Comments on this clone: The read stops 3 residues short of the end of the CDR3; the missing end is completed from the germline J gene. The chain recombines TRBV6-4 with TRBJ1-2; 7 bases line up with TRBD1. The germline V gene has CDR1 MRHNA and CDR2 SNTAGT. The length of the CDR3 is 13 residues. CDR3 DNA, as far as it was read: TGTGCCAGCAGTGACGACAGGGTTGGAGGC. It is translated as CASSDDRVGG. The full CDR3 protein reads CASSDDRVGGYTF.

The DNA read from the CDR3 is TGTGCCAGCAGTTTAACAGGGTTTGAG. Its protein product is CASSLTGFE. The entire CDR3 protein reads CASSLTGFEQFF. This chain joins TRBV28 and TRBJ2-1; tentatively, D is TRBD1 (6 bases). The read halts 3 residues ahead of the CDR3 end, with the missing end drawn from the germline J gene. This CDR3 is 12 amino acids long. Trimming took 2 bases from V and 9 from J, leaving 8 bases between them. Germline-derived CDR1 and CDR2 are MDHEN and SYDVKM.

As to this clone: The observed sequence ends 3 residues before the CDR3 terminus, with the missing tail filled in from the germline J gene. The chain uses TRBV11-2 and TRBJ2-5; 9 bases are shared with TRBD2. Trimming cost V 5 bases and J 4 bases; bases outside gene matches: 8. CDR3 size: 15 residues. Germline assignment: CDR1 SGHAT and CDR2 FQNNGV. The CDR3 protein is CASSQNSGGRETQYF. CDR3 bases read: TGTGCCAGCAGCCAGAATAGCGGGGGAAGAGAGACC. Full variable domain (missing parts from reference TRBV11-2 and TRBJ2-5): EAGVAQSPRYKIIEKRQSVAFWCNPISGHATLYWYQQILGQGPKLLIQFQNNGVVDDSQLPKDRFSAERLKGVDSTLKIQPAKLEDSAVYLCASSQNSGGRETQYFGPGTRLLVL.

Points on this clone: The read finishes 3 residues shy of the CDR3 end, and the germline J gene is used to complete it. The V call is TRBV12-3 or TRBV12-4, the J call TRBJ1-3, with D uncertain. Trimming pared 9 bases from V and 0 bases from J, leaving 15 bases between. The CDR3 loop spans 15 amino acids. The CDR3 spells CASGGQARSGNTIYF. Partial CDR3 DNA: TGTGCCAGTGGCGGGCAGGCACGCTCTGGAAACACC.

As concerns this clone: The CDR3 end is not reached by the read, which stops 3 residues before it; the germline J gene fills it in. The chain recombines TRBV7-2 with TRBJ2-1, with 11 bases lining up with TRBD2. The CDR3 spans 15 residues. Trimming cost V 4 bases and J 2 bases; bases outside gene matches: 1. CDR1 is SGHTA, CDR2 FQGNSA, per germline. The CDR3 reads CASSSSGGPYNEQFF. CDR3 DNA (partial): TGTGCCAGCAGCTCTAGCGGGGGGCCCTACAATGAG.

Concerning this clone itself: The read stops 3 residues short of the end of the CDR3; the missing end is completed from the germline J gene. The V gene is TRBV10-3, the J gene TRBJ1-2, with TRBD1 identical over 7 bases. J gave up 6 bases and V 4 bases, and 5 bases lay outside the gene matches. CDR1 ENHRY and CDR2 SYGVKD come from the germline V gene. CDR3 size: 13 residues. The CDR3 protein is CAISGQGENGYTF. CDR3 DNA (partial): TGTGCCATCAGTGGACAGGGTGAGAATGGC.

Notes on this clone: The read is 3 residues too short to cover the CDR3 end, so that end is filled in from the germline J gene. The V and J genes are TRBV14 and TRBJ2-7; D gene ambiguous. The CDR3 contains 12 residues. The germline V and J ends were trimmed by 4 bases and 3 bases, with 7 bases remaining between them. Germline lookup yields CDR1 SGHDN and CDR2 FVKESK. CDR3 sequence reads: CASSPSGYEQYF. CDR3 DNA (partial): TGTGCCAGCAGCCCCTCAGGCTACGAG.

The CDR3 DNA, read in part, is TGTGCCAGCAGCCTACAGGGGTTCCGTGAA. This sequence encodes CASSLQGFRE. The entire CDR3 is CASSLQGFREAFF. The gene calls are TRBV7-2 and TRBJ1-1, with 7 positions matching TRBD1. The read stops 3 residues short of the end of the CDR3; the missing end is completed from the germline J gene. The CDR3 loop spans 13 amino acids. V lost 5 bases to trimming and J lost 7 bases; unmatched junction nucleotides: 7. The germline CDR1 and CDR2 sequences are SGHTA and FQGNSA.

Regarding this clone: The read gets to within 3 residues of the CDR3 end, and the germline J gene fills in the rest. The J gene is TRBJ2-5, the V gene TRBV5-6, with 7 bases that match TRBD1. V lost 9 bases, J lost 5 bases, and 10 bases stayed unmatched. The CDR3 extends over 13 amino acids. The germline CDR1 and CDR2 sequences are SGHDT and YYEEEE. CDR3 protein: CATPQGKGETQYF. The part of the CDR3 DNA that was read is TGTGCCACCCCACAGGGGAAAGGGGAGACC.